This paragraph reports one TCR beta chain. Germline V gene data show CDR1 as SQVTM and CDR2 as ANQGSEA. The CDR3 loop spans 19 amino acids. Trimming cost V 0 bases and J 4 bases, with 25 bases left between them. Sequenced by immunoSEQ multiplex PCR; TCRdb stores in-frame clones only, minus some. The table includes 95,000 or so clones, more than 85% detected once. This sample is drawn from a study of T cell responses to AZD1222 COVID-19 vaccine. This TCR derives from an adult who received the AZD1222 COVID-19 vaccine. The rearrangement joins TRBV29-1 to TRBJ2-1, with D maybe TRBD1 (6 bases). The sequencing used peripheral blood, collected 28 days after the second AZD1222 dose. The DNA of the CDR3 is TGCAGCGTTGAAGAACAGGGTTCAGCTGCTCCCCCTCGTTACAATGAGCAGTTCTTC. Translated: CSVEEQGSAAPPRYNEQFF.